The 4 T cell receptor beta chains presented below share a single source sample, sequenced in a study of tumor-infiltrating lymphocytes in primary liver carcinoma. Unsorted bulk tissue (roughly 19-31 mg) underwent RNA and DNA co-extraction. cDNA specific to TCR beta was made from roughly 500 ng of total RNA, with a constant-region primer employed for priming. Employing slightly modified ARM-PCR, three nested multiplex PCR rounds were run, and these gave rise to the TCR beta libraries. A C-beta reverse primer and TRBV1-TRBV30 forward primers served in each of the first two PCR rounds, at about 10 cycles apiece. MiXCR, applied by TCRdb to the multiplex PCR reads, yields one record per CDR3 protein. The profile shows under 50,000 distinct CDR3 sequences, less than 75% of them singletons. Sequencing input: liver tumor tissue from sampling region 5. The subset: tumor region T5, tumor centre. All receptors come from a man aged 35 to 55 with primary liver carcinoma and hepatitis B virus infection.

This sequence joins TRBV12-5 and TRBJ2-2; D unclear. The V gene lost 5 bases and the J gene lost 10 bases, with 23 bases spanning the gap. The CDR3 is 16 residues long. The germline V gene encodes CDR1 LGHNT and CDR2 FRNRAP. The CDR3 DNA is TGTGCTAGTGGTCCCCCGGGCAGCTCGAACGCCGAGGAGCTGTTTTTT. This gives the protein CASGPPGSSNAEELFF.

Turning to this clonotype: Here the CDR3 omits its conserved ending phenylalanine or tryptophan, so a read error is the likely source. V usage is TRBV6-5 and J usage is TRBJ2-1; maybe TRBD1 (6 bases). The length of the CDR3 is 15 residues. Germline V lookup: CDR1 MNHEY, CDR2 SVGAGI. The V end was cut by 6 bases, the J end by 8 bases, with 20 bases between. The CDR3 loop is CASRTDGTQTDEQFS. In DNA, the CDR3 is TGTGCCAGCAGGACGGACGGGACACAGACGGATGAGCAGTTCTCC.

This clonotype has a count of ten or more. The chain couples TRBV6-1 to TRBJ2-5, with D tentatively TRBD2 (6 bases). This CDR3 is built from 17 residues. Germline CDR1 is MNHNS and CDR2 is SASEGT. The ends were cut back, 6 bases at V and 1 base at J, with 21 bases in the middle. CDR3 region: CASSASTGVNRQETQYF. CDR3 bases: TGTGCCAGCAGCGCTAGCACGGGGGTAAACCGCCAAGAGACCCAGTACTTC.

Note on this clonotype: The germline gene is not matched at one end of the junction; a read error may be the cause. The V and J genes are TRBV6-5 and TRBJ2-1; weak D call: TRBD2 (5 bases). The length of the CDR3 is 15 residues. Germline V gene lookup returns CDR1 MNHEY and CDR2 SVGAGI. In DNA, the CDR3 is TGTACCAGCAGTTACACGCCAGGAGACTACAATGAGCAATTCTTC. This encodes CTSSYTPGDYNEQFF.